A selection of T cell receptor beta chains follows, all from one sample in a study of blood T cell repertoires in COVID-19. The protocol was immunoSEQ multiplex PCR, while the TCRdb copy is restricted to in-frame clones and leaves out a portion. In the table there are around 230,000 clones, approximately 86% of which are singletons. The sequenced material came from peripheral blood. These receptors were collected from a man between 60 and 75 years old who had recovered from COVID-19. Each CDR3 is given with its conserved first and last residue. The D gene is left open where the match is weak. Clone size is shown for a subset of rows, as once, few, many or a class of expanded clone.

J: TRBJ2-3; D: TRBD2; V: TRBV11-2; size: .; CDR3: CASSQALGGGPDTQYF; DNA: TGTGCCAGCAGCCAGGCCCTCGGGGGGGGGCCGGATACGCAGTATTTT
J: TRBJ2-5; D: .; V: TRBV27; size: .; CDR3: CASSGGEWETQYF; DNA: TGTGCCAGCAGTGGCGGGGAGTGGGAGACCCAGTACTTC
J: TRBJ1-6; D: .; V: TRBV7-9; size: .; CDR3: CASSGNLSPLHF; DNA: TGTGCCAGCAGCGGCAACCTTTCACCCCTCCACTTT
J: TRBJ1-6; D: .; V: TRBV6-5; size: .; CDR3: CASSLGRSPLHF; DNA: TGTGCCAGCTCTTTGGGGAGGTCACCCCTCCACTTT
J: TRBJ1-5; D: .; V: TRBV6-5; size: .; CDR3: CASRGGEGNQPQHF; DNA: TGTGCCAGCAGAGGAGGAGAAGGCAATCAGCCCCAGCATTTT
J: TRBJ2-3; D: TRBD1; V: TRBV5-1; size: .; CDR3: CASSPRQGWDTQYF; DNA: TGCGCCAGCAGCCCCCGACAGGGATGGGATACGCAGTATTTT
J: TRBJ2-4; D: TRBD2; V: TRBV2; size: .; CDR3: CASRAGLEPGLIQYF; DNA: TGTGCCAGCAGAGCGGGACTAGAACCGGGACTGATTCAGTACTTC
J: TRBJ2-7; D: TRBD2; V: TRBV30; size: .; CDR3: CAWSGLAGAYEQYF; DNA: TGTGCCTGGAGTGGGCTAGCGGGGGCCTACGAGCAGTACTTC
J: TRBJ2-1; D: TRBD2; V: TRBV5-1; size: .; CDR3: CASLNIAGATYNEQFF; DNA: TGCGCCAGCCTTAACATAGCGGGGGCGACCTACAATGAGCAGTTCTTC
J: TRBJ2-3; D: TRBD2; V: TRBV5-1; size: few; CDR3: CASSLQPREGDTQYF; DNA: TGCGCCAGCAGCTTACAGCCCAGGGAGGGGGATACGCAGTATTTT
J: TRBJ2-3; D: .; V: TRBV14; size: .; CDR3: CASSQDLNTQYF; DNA: TGTGCCAGCAGCCAAGATCTAAATACGCAGTATTTT
J: TRBJ1-2; D: .; V: TRBV12-3/TRBV12-4; size: .; CDR3: CASTPTGIYGYTF; DNA: TGTGCCAGCACCCCAACAGGGATCTATGGCTACACCTTC
J: TRBJ2-7; D: TRBD1; V: TRBV5-4; size: once; CDR3: CASSFRDRGHEQYF; DNA: TGTGCCAGCAGCTTCCGGGACAGGGGCCACGAGCAGTACTTC
J: TRBJ1-1; D: TRBD1; V: TRBV5-1; size: once; CDR3: CASSAGSGTGHTEAFF; DNA: TGCGCCAGCAGCGCCGGGTCTGGGACAGGGCATACTGAAGCTTTCTTT
J: TRBJ1-2; D: .; V: TRBV10-3; size: .; CDR3: CAIRGEGGVYGYTF; DNA: TGTGCCATCAGAGGCGAGGGGGGGGTCTATGGCTACACCTTC
J: TRBJ2-1; D: TRBD1; V: TRBV24-1; size: .; CDR3: CATSERTGGKNEQFF; DNA: TGTGCCACCAGTGAAAGGACAGGGGGCAAGAATGAGCAGTTCTTC
J: TRBJ2-2; D: TRBD1; V: TRBV11-2; size: .; CDR3: CASSLDPGQANTGELFF; DNA: TGTGCCAGCAGCTTAGATCCGGGACAGGCGAACACCGGGGAGCTGTTTTTT
J: TRBJ2-7; D: .; V: TRBV18; size: .; CDR3: CASSPQTPRYEQYF; DNA: TGTGCCAGCTCACCGCAAACTCCCCGCTACGAGCAGTACTTC
J: TRBJ1-1; D: .; V: TRBV5-1; size: .; CDR3: CASSLVGQRPEAFF; DNA: TGCGCCAGCAGCTTGGTAGGACAGAGACCTGAAGCTTTCTTT
J: TRBJ2-2; D: .; V: TRBV3-1/TRBV3-2; size: .; CDR3: CASSRTAGELFF; DNA: TGTGCCAGCAGCCGGACAGCCGGGGAGCTGTTTTTT
J: TRBJ2-3; D: TRBD1; V: TRBV9; size: .; CDR3: CASSVWTGGGTDTQYF; DNA: TGTGCCAGCAGCGTTTGGACAGGGGGCGGCACAGATACGCAGTATTTT
J: TRBJ1-3; D: .; V: TRBV13; size: .; CDR3: CASSGRASGNTIYF; DNA: TGTGCCAGCAGCGGCAGGGCCTCTGGAAACACCATATATTTT
J: TRBJ2-7; D: TRBD2; V: TRBV11-2; size: .; CDR3: CASSSGTSGGLYEQYF; DNA: TGTGCCAGCAGCTCCGGGACTAGCGGGGGGTTATACGAGCAGTACTTC
J: TRBJ2-1; D: TRBD1; V: TRBV19; size: .; CDR3: CASTAGQGAVDEQFF; DNA: TGTGCCAGTACGGCGGGACAGGGGGCGGTCGATGAGCAGTTCTTC
J: TRBJ2-7; D: .; V: TRBV5-1; size: .; CDR3: CASSFGGQNYEQYF; DNA: TGCGCCAGCAGCTTCGGGGGACAGAACTACGAGCAGTACTTC
J: TRBJ2-3; D: TRBD2; V: TRBV5-1; size: .; CDR3: CASSARTSGGSGDTQYF; DNA: TGCGCCAGCAGCGCCCGGACTAGCGGGGGGAGTGGGGATACGCAGTATTTT
J: TRBJ1-1; D: .; V: TRBV6-4; size: .; CDR3: CASSVVGGTEAFF; DNA: TGTGCCAGCAGTGTAGTCGGAGGCACTGAAGCTTTCTTT
J: TRBJ1-6; D: TRBD1; V: TRBV6-5; size: .; CDR3: CASSYLDRVGSLHF; DNA: TGTGCCAGCAGTTACCTGGACAGGGTAGGATCCCTCCACTTT
J: TRBJ2-3; D: .; V: TRBV21-1; size: .; CDR3: CASSKKEADRGLGDTQYF; DNA: TGTGCCAGCAGCAAAAAGGAGGCGGACAGGGGGCTTGGAGATACGCAGTATTTT
J: TRBJ2-3; D: .; V: TRBV7-9; size: .; CDR3: CASSFQGNTQYF; DNA: TGTGCCAGCAGCTTCCAGGGGAATACGCAGTATTTT
J: TRBJ1-3; D: .; V: TRBV5-1; size: .; CDR3: CASSLDGSGNTIYF; DNA: TGCGCCAGCAGCTTAGACGGGTCTGGAAACACCATATATTTT
J: TRBJ2-3; D: TRBD1; V: TRBV2; size: .; CDR3: CASSWTGRTDTQYF; DNA: TGTGCCAGCAGCTGGACAGGGCGCACAGATACGCAGTATTTT
J: TRBJ2-1; D: .; V: TRBV4-1; size: few; CDR3: CASSPGRGHSYNEQFF; DNA: TGCGCCAGCAGCCCTGGACGAGGGCACTCCTACAATGAGCAGTTCTTC
J: TRBJ2-7; D: .; V: TRBV12-5; size: once; CDR3: CASGLYRDAYEQYF; DNA: TGTGCTAGTGGTTTGTACAGGGACGCCTACGAGCAGTACTTC
J: TRBJ1-2; D: TRBD1; V: TRBV28; size: .; CDR3: CASSSTKSGQGIRYGYTF; DNA: TGTGCCAGCAGTTCTACCAAATCGGGACAGGGTATCCGCTATGGCTACACCTTC
J: TRBJ2-7; D: TRBD2; V: TRBV2; size: .; CDR3: CASSEEGLAGGEQYF; DNA: TGTGCCAGCAGCGAAGAGGGACTAGCGGGGGGTGAGCAGTACTTC
J: TRBJ1-1; D: .; V: TRBV12-3/TRBV12-4; size: many; CDR3: CASSFQKNTEAFF; DNA: TGTGCCAGCAGTTTCCAAAAGAACACTGAAGCTTTCTTT